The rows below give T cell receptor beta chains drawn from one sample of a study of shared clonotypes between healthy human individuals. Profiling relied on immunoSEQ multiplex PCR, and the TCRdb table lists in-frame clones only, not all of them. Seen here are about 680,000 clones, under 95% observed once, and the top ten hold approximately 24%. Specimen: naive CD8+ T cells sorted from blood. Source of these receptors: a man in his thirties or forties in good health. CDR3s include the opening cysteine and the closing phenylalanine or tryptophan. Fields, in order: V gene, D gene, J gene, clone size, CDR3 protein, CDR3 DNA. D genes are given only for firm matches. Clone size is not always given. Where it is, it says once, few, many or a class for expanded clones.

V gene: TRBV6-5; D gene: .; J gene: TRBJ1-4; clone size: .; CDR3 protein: CASSYISGEFGEKLFF; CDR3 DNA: TGTGCCAGCAGTTACATTTCGGGGGAATTCGGTGAAAAACTGTTTTTT
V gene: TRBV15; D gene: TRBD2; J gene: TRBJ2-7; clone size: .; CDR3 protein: CATSNLAGGRAYEQYF; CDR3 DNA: TGTGCCACCAGCAATCTAGCGGGAGGCCGGGCCTACGAGCAGTACTTC
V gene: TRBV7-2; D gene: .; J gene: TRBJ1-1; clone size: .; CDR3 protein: CASSLVTNTEAFF; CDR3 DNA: TGTGCCAGCAGCTTAGTCACGAACACTGAAGCTTTCTTT
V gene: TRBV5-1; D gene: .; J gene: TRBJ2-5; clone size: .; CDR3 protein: CASTAIGAQETQYF; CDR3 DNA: TGCGCCAGCACTGCAATTGGGGCTCAAGAGACCCAGTACTTC
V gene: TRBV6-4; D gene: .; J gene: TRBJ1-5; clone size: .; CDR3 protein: CASSQGSNQPQHF; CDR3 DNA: TGTGCCAGCAGTCAGGGTTCCAATCAGCCCCAGCATTTT
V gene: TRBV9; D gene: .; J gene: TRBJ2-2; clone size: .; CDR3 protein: CASSVNTGELFF; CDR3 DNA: TGTGCCAGCAGCGTTAACACCGGGGAGCTGTTTTTT
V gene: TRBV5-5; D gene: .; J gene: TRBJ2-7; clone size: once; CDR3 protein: CASSPSDISGSYEQYF; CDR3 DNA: TGTGCCAGCAGCCCATCCGACATTAGCGGCTCCTACGAGCAGTACTTC
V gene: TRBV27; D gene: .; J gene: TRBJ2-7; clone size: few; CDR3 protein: CASGPSRDLYEQYF; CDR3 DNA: TGTGCCAGCGGTCCGAGCAGGGACCTCTACGAGCAGTACTTC
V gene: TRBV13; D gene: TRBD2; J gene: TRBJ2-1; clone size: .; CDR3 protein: CASSLSGVPNEQFF; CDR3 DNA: TGTGCCAGCAGCCTTAGCGGGGTCCCCAATGAGCAGTTCTTC
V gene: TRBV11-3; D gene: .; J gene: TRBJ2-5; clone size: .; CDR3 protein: CAGSPGPSTIETQYF; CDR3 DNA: TGTGCCGGCAGCCCAGGGCCTAGCACGATAGAGACCCAGTACTTC
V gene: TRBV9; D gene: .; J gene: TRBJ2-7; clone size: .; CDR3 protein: CASSVEGDSYEQYF; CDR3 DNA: TGTGCCAGCAGCGTAGAGGGGGACTCCTACGAGCAGTACTTC
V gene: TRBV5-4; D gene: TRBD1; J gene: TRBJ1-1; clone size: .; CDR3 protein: CVSSSDSGGADTEAFF; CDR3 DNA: TGTGTCAGCAGCTCGGATTCAGGGGGCGCGGACACTGAAGCTTTCTTT
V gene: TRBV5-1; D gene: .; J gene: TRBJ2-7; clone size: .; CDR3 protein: CASSLSGTSGYEQYF; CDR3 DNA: TGCGCCAGCAGCTTGTCCGGGACATCGGGCTACGAGCAGTACTTC
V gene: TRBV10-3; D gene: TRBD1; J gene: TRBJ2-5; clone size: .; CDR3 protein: CAISDRDRVETQYF; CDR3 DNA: TGTGCCATCAGCGACCGGGACAGGGTTGAGACCCAGTACTTC
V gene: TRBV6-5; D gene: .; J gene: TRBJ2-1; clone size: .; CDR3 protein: CASSTGPYGEQFF; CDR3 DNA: TGTGCCAGCAGTACCGGACCGTACGGTGAGCAGTTCTTC
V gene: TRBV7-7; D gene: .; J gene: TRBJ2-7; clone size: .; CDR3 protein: CASSLWNGDEQYF; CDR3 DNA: TGTGCTAGCAGCTTGTGGAATGGAGACGAGCAGTACTTC
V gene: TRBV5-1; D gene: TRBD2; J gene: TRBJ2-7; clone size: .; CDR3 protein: CASRPGGQPYVLDF; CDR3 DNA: TGCGCCAGCAGACCGGGAGGGCAGCCCTACGTTTTGGACTTC
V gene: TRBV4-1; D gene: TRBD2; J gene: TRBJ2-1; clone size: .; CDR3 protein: CASSLISGRLVDNEQFF; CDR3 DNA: TGCGCCAGCAGCCTCATTTCCGGGAGGCTCGTAGACAATGAGCAGTTCTTC
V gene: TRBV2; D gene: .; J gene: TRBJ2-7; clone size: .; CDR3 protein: CASSNGTYLYEQYF; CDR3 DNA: TGTGCCAGCAGTAACGGGACATATCTCTACGAGCAGTACTTC
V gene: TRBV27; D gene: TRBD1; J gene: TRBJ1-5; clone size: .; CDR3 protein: CATRTGLQPQHF; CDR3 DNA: TGTGCCACCCGGACAGGGCTTCAGCCCCAGCATTTT
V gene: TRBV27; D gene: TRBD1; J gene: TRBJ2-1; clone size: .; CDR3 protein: CASQQFGTGDHEQFF; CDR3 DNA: TGTGCCAGCCAGCAGTTTGGCACAGGGGATCATGAGCAGTTCTTC
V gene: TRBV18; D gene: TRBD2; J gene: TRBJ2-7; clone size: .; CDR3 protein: CASSPDAGGSSYEQYF; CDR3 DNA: TGTGCCAGCTCACCAGATGCGGGAGGGAGCTCCTACGAGCAGTACTTC
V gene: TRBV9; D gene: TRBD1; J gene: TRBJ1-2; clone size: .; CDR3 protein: CASSGGTGGFGYTF; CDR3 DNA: TGTGCCAGCAGCGGTGGGACAGGGGGCTTTGGCTACACCTTC
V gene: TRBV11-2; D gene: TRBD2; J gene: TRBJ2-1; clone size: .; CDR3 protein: CASTPQGLADEQFF; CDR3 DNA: TGTGCCAGCACCCCCCAAGGACTAGCGGATGAGCAGTTCTTC
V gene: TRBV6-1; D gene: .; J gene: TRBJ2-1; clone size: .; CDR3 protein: CASNQGSYNEQFF; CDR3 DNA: TGTGCCAGCAACCAGGGCTCCTACAATGAGCAGTTCTTC
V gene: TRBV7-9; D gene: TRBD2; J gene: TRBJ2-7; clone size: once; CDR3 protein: CASSLVREGIYEQYF; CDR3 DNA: TGTGCCAGCAGCTTAGTGAGGGAGGGAATCTACGAGCAGTACTTC
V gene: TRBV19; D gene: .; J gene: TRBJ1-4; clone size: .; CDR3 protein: CASSLGAGGEKLFF; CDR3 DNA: TGTGCCAGTAGTCTCGGAGCGGGGGGTGAAAAACTGTTTTTT
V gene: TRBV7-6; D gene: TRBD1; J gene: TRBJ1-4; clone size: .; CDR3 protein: CASSLGPSSGGTNEKLFF; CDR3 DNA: TGTGCCAGCAGCTTAGGACCTTCCTCAGGGGGAACTAATGAAAAACTGTTTTTT
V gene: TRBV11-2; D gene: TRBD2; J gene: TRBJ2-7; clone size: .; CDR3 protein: CASRPLAQTSGGAEQYF; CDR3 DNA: TGTGCCAGCAGACCTCTAGCCCAGACTAGCGGAGGGGCCGAGCAGTACTTC
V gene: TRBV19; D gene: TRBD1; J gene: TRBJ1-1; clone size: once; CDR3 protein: CASSGGDRVF; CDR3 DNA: TGTGCCAGTAGTGGAGGGGACAGGGTCTTT
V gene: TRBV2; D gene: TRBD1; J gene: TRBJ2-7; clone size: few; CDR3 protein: CATTRQGGQYF; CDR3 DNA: TGTGCCACAACCCGACAGGGCGGACAGTACTTC
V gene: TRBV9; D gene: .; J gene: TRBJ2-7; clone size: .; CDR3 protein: CASSLSGRTYEQYF; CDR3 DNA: TGTGCCAGCAGCTTAAGTGGACGGACCTACGAGCAGTACTTC
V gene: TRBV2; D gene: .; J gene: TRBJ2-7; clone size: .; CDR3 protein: CASSEGYSYEQYF; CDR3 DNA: TGTGCCAGCAGTGAAGGATATTCCTACGAGCAGTACTTC
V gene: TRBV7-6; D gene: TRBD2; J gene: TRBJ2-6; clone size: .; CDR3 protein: CASSLAPGTSGRGGANVLTF; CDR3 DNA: TGTGCCAGCAGCTTAGCGCCAGGGACTAGCGGGAGGGGTGGGGCCAACGTCCTGACTTTC
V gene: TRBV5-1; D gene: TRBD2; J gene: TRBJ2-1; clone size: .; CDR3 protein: CASSLGTSGRTTYNEQFF; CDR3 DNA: TGCGCCAGCAGCTTGGGGACTAGCGGGAGGACAACCTACAATGAGCAGTTCTTC
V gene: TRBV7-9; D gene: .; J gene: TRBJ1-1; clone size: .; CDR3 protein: CASSHPVRQLNTEAFF; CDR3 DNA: TGTGCCAGCAGCCATCCCGTCCGGCAGCTGAACACTGAAGCTTTCTTT
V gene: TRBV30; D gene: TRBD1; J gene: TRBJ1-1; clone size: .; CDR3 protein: CAWGTGRGTEAFF; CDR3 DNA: TGTGCCTGGGGGACAGGGCGAGGCACTGAAGCTTTCTTT
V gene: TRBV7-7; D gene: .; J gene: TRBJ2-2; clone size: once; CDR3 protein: CASSLTPGVDTGELFF; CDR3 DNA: TGTGCTAGCAGCTTAACACCCGGGGTCGACACCGGGGAGCTGTTTTTT
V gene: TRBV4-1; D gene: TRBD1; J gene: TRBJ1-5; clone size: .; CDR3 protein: CASSLGQGGSQPQHF; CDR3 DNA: TGCGCCAGCAGCTTGGGACAGGGGGGATCTCAGCCCCAGCATTTT
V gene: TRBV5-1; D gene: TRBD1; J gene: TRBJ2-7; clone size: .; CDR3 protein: CASSSPGQGANEQYF; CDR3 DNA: TGCGCCAGCAGCTCTCCGGGACAGGGGGCAAACGAGCAGTACTTC
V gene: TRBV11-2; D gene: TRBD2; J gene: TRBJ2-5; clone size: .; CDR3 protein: CASSSSTSGRAYQETQYF; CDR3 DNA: TGTGCCAGCAGCTCGTCGACTAGCGGGAGGGCATACCAAGAGACCCAGTACTTC
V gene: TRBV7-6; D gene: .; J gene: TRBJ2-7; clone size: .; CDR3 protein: CASSYGTFYEQYF; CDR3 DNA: TGTGCCAGCAGCTACGGGACTTTCTACGAGCAGTACTTC
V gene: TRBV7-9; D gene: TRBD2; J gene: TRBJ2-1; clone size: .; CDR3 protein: CATTGLAVYNEQFF; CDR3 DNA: TGTGCCACCACGGGGCTAGCGGTTTACAATGAGCAGTTCTTC
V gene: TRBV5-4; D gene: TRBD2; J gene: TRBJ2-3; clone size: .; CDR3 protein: CASTPSGGSTDTQYF; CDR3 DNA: TGTGCCAGCACCCCTAGCGGAGGGAGCACAGATACGCAGTATTTT
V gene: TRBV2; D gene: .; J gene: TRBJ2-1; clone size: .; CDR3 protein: CASSVGTAANEQFF; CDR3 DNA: TGTGCCAGCAGTGTGGGGACCGCAGCCAATGAGCAGTTCTTC
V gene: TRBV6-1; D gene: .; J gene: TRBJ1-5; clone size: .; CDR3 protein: CASSEVQPQHF; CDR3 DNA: TGTGCCAGCAGTGAGGTTCAGCCCCAGCATTTT
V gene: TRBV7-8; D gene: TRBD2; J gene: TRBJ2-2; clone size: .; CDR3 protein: CASSSTGLAGVGGELFF; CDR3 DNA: TGTGCCAGCAGCTCGACAGGACTAGCGGGAGTAGGCGGGGAGCTGTTTTTT
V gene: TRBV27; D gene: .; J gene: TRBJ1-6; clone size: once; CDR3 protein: CASSLNGSPLHF; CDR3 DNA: TGTGCCAGCAGTTTAAACGGTTCACCCCTCCACTTT
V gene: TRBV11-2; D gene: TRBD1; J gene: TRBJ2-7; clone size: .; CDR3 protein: CASSWGQGLMPYEQYF; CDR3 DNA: TGTGCCAGCAGCTGGGGACAGGGCTTAATGCCCTACGAGCAGTACTTC
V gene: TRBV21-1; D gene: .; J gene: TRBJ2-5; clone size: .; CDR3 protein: CASSSLCLETQYF; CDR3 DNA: TGTGCCAGCAGCTCCCTCTGCCTGGAGACCCAGTACTTC
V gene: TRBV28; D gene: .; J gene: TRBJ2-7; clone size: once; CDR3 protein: CASSLLEGSEQYF; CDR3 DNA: TGTGCCAGCAGTTTATTGGAGGGGTCCGAGCAGTACTTC
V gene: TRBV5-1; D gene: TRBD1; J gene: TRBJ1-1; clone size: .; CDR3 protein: CASSLGQGATEAFF; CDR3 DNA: TGCGCCAGCAGCCTGGGACAGGGGGCAACTGAAGCTTTCTTT
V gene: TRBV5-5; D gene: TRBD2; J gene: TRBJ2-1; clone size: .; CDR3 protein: CASSLGTSGYNEQFF; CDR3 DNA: TGTGCCAGCAGCTTGGGGACTAGCGGATACAATGAGCAGTTCTTC
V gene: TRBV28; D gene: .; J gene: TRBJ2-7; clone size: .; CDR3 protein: CASSRTLGDEQYF; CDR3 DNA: TGTGCCAGCAGTCGTACTCTAGGTGACGAGCAGTACTTC
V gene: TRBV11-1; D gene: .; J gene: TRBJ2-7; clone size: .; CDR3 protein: CASSRTGEQYF; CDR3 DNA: TGTGCCAGCAGCCGGACGGGGGAGCAGTACTTC
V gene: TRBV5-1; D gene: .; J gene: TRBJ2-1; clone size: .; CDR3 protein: CASSLAGRLGVQYNEQFF; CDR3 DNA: TGCGCCAGCAGCTTGGCTGGCCGTTTGGGAGTTCAGTACAATGAGCAGTTCTTC
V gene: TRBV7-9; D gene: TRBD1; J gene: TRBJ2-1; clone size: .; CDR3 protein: CASSGSGQGARNEQFF; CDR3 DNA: TGTGCCAGCAGCGGATCCGGACAGGGGGCGAGGAATGAGCAGTTCTTC
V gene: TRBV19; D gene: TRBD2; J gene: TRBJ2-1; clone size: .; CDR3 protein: CASSIGLAGAVEQFF; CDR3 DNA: TGTGCCAGTAGTATAGGCCTAGCGGGAGCCGTTGAGCAGTTCTTC
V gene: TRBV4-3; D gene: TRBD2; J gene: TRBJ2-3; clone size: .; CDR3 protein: CASSQFAGGSADTQYF; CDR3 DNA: TGCGCCAGCAGCCAATTTGCGGGAGGGAGCGCAGATACGCAGTATTTT
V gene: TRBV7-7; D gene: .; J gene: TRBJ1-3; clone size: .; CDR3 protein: CASSENIGNTIYF; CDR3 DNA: TGTGCTAGCAGCGAAAATATCGGAAACACCATATATTTT